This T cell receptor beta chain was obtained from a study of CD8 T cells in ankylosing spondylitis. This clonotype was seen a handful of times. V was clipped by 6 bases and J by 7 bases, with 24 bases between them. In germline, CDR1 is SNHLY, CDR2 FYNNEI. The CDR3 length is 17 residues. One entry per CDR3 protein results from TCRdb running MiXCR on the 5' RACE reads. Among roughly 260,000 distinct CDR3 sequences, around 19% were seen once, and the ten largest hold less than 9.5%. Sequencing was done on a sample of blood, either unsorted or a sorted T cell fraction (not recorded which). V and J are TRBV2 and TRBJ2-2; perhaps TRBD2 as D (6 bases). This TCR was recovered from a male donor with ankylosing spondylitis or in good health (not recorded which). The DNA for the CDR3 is TGTGCCAGCAGCCGGCGAGAGACTAGTGGGAGAGGCGGGGAGCTGTTTTTT. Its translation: CASSRRETSGRGGELFF.